This T cell receptor beta chain is from a study of T cells in Graves' hyperthyroidism and ophthalmopathy. V shed 4 bases, J shed 2 bases, and the junction held 9 bases outside the gene matches. The CDR3 consists of 17 residues. The germline gives CDR1 MDHEN, CDR2 SYDVKM. Researchers amplified the TCR beta CDR3 regions from RNA transcripts. The HTBI primer set was used in a first-round RT-PCR of the TCR CDR3. TCRdb used MiXCR to reprocess the multiplex PCR reads, holding one entry per CDR3 protein. The table records roughly 350,000 distinct CDR3 sequences, roughly 15% of them present only once. This clonotype occurred many times.

This sequence originates from a woman in her twenties or thirties with Graves' ophthalmopathy. The sample was blood. This chain uses TRBV28 with TRBJ2-5; 11 nucleotides match TRBD2. The CDR3 loop reads CASSSHTSGGDQETQYF. CDR3 nucleotide sequence: TGTGCCAGCAGTTCCCATACTAGCGGGGGAGATCAAGAGACCCAGTACTTC. Combining the CDR3 with reference TRBV28 and TRBJ2-5 gives the whole variable domain DVKVTQSSRYLVKRTGEKVFLECVQDMDHENMFWYRQDPGLGLRLIYFSYDVKMKEKGDIPEGYSVSREKKERFSLILESASTNQTSMYLCASSSHTSGGDQETQYFGPGTRLLVL.